These 12 T cell receptor beta chains were sequenced from one sample in a study of cytomegalovirus exposure and HLA in healthy donors. Primers included in the PCR were 60 Vbeta and 13 Jbeta primers. Libraries were prepared by immunoSEQ multiplex PCR; TCRdb keeps only in-frame clonotypes and omits some of them. The table lists about 64,000 clones, 85% of them singletons, with around a tenth in the top ten. Sequenced material: PBMCs. All receptors come from a female donor in good health and CMV-seronegative.

This chain joins TRBV2 and TRBJ1-1, with D unclear. Trimming removed 4 bases at V and 4 bases at J, with 16 bases between. Germline loops: CDR1 SNHLY, CDR2 FYNNEI. This CDR3 contains 15 residues. CDR3 in DNA: TGTGCCAGCAGTGGACGGGTTCAGCAGAGCACTGAAGCTTTCTTT. It yields the protein CASSGRVQQSTEAFF.

The rearrangement uses TRBV27 and TRBJ1-1; D might be TRBD1 (6 bases). The CDR3 loop spans 18 amino acids. Germline CDR1 is MNHEY and CDR2 is SMNVEV (reference sequence). The V end was cut by 5 bases, the J end by 0 bases, with 22 bases between. The CDR3 nucleotides read TGTGCCAGCAGTACAAGTCCGGGACACGGACTTATGAACACTGAAGCTTTCTTT. Its translation is CASSTSPGHGLMNTEAFF.

This sequence joins TRBV7-2 and TRBJ2-3, with TRBD2 matching over 8 bases. The CDR3 has 16 residues. From germline, CDR1 is SGHTA and CDR2 FQGNSA. The trim removed 5 bases at V and 4 bases at J, leaving 11 bases unmatched. The CDR3 loop reads CASSQWSGRRADTQYF. The CDR3 DNA sequence: TGTGCCAGCAGCCAATGGAGCGGGAGAAGGGCAGATACGCAGTATTTT.

This CDR3 is CASSSRLVARPGNYGYTF. The CDR3 DNA reads as TGTGCCAGCAGCTCTAGGTTAGTGGCGCGTCCAGGGAACTATGGCTACACCTTC. The chain carries TRBV7-9 and TRBJ1-2, with a weak D call TRBD1 (5 bases). The CDR3 loop spans 18 amino acids. Germline V lookup: CDR1 SEHNR, CDR2 FQNEAQ (reference sequence). The V gene lost 4 bases and the J gene lost 2 bases, with 23 bases spanning the gap.

This clone was detected a few times. The chain is built from TRBV9 and TRBJ2-1; D gene uncertain. CDR1 is SGDLS and CDR2 is YYNGEE in the germline V gene. V shed 0 bases and J shed 1 base, with 11 bases lying between them. This CDR3 region has 16 residues. The CDR3 nucleotides read TGTGCCAGCAGCGTAGGACAAGACCCATCCTACAATGAGCAGTTCTTC. Amino acids: CASSVGQDPSYNEQFF.

The chain is built from TRBV28 and TRBJ1-5; 8 bases match TRBD1. From germline, CDR1 is MDHEN and CDR2 SYDVKM. J gave up 7 bases and V 3 bases, and 11 bases lay outside the gene matches. This CDR3 comprises 16 residues. CDR3 in amino acids: CASSFFGQGISQPQHF. DNA for the CDR3: TGTGCCAGCAGTTTTTTCGGACAGGGTATAAGCCAGCCCCAGCATTTT. The full variable domain, completed using reference TRBV28 and TRBJ1-5, is DVKVTQSSRYLVKRTGEKVFLECVQDMDHENMFWYRQDPGLGLRLIYFSYDVKMKEKGDIPEGYSVSREKKERFSLILESASTNQTSMYLCASSFFGQGISQPQHFGDGTRLSIL.

The genes are TRBV7-9 and TRBJ1-5; no firm D call. The V end lost 1 base, the J end lost 0 bases, and 19 bases lay between the germline ends. The CDR3 consists of 19 residues. Germline values: CDR1 SEHNR, CDR2 FQNEAQ (reference sequence). The CDR3 loop reads CASSLVSKAPLDSNQPQHF. The CDR3 nucleotides are TGTGCCAGCAGCTTAGTTTCGAAGGCGCCCCTAGATAGCAATCAGCCCCAGCATTTT.

This rearrangement joins TRBV6-6 to TRBJ2-5; TRBD2 matches at 9 bases. The CDR3 runs 15 residues. Trimming at V came to 6 bases and at J to 4 bases, leaving 9 bases not matched to a gene. From germline, CDR1 is MNHNY and CDR2 SVGAGI (reference sequence). The CDR3 loop is CASSHSAGGRETQYF. CDR3 nucleotide sequence: TGTGCCAGCAGCCACTCCGCGGGGGGGCGAGAGACCCAGTACTTC.

The gene calls are TRBV19 and TRBJ2-7; 7 bases agree with TRBD1. The CDR3 runs to 13 residues. The germline V gene has CDR1 LNHDA and CDR2 SQIVND (reference sequence). The V and J ends lost 3 bases and 2 bases, in that order; junction bases with no gene match: 1. This CDR3 reads CASSIQGAYEQYF. The CDR3 DNA follows: TGTGCCAGTAGTATCCAGGGGGCCTACGAGCAGTACTTC. The full variable domain, rest sourced from reference TRBV19 and TRBJ2-7, is DGGITQSPKYLFRKEGQNVTLSCEQNLNHDAMYWYRQDPGQGLRLIYYSQIVNDFQKGDIAEGYSVSREKKESFPLTVTSAQKNPTAFYLCASSIQGAYEQYFGPGTRLTVT.

About this clone: The junction departs from germline at one end; a sequencing error may be responsible. The chain joins TRBV7-9 to TRBJ2-6, with 9 bases lining up with TRBD1. Germline CDR1 reads SEHNR; CDR2 reads FQNEAQ (reference sequence). The CDR3 runs to 19 residues. In DNA form, the CDR3 reads TGTTCCAGCAGCTTCCTGGGACAGGGAACATACTCTGGGGCCAACGTCCTGACTTTC. This translates into CSSSFLGQGTYSGANVLTF.

This rearrangement joins TRBV30 to TRBJ2-7; a weak D match, TRBD1 (7 bases). The germline gives CDR1 GTSNPN, CDR2 SVGIG (reference sequence). The CDR3 extends over 12 amino acids. V lost 4 bases to trimming and J lost 5 bases, with 12 bases between them. CDR3 sequence (DNA): TGTGCCTGGACCGGCAGGGGGGACGAGCAGTACTTC. As protein: CAWTGRGDEQYF.

This chain's CDR3 is CAALAGGEAGELFF. The CDR3 nucleotides read TGTGCCGCCCTAGCGGGAGGGGAGGCCGGGGAGCTGTTTTTT. The chain employs TRBV28 and TRBJ2-2; 12 bases map to TRBD2. CDR1 and CDR2 (germline): MDHEN, SYDVKM. Losses at the gene ends were 11 bases for V and 6 bases for J; bases not matched to a gene: 7. This CDR3 has 14 amino acids. Full variable domain (rest looked up from reference TRBV28 and TRBJ2-2): DVKVTQSSRYLVKRTGEKVFLECVQDMDHENMFWYRQDPGLGLRLIYFSYDVKMKEKGDIPEGYSVSREKKERFSLILESASTNQTSMYLCAALAGGEAGELFFGEGSRLTVL.